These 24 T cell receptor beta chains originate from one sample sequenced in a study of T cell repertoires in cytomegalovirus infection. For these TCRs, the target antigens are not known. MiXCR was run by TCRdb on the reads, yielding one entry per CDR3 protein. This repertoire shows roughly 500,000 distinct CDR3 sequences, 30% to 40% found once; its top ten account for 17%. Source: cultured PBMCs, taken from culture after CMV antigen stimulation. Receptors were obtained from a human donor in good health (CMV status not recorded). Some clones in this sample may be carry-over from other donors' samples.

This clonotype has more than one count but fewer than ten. CDR3 DNA: TGTGCCAGCGGGGCGACGGAGAACACTGAAGCTTTCTTT. It translates to CASGATENTEAFF. The rearrangement uses TRBV7-6 and TRBJ1-1; D may be TRBD1 (5 bases). Germline loops: CDR1 SGHVS, CDR2 FNYEAQ. V was clipped by 8 bases and J by 1 base, with 11 bases between them. CDR3 length: 13 residues.

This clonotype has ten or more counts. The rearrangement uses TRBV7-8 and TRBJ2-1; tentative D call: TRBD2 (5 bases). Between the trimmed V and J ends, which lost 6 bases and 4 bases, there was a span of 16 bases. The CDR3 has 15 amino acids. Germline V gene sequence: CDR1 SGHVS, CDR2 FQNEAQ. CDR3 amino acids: CASRPRSSGYNEQFF. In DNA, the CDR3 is TGTGCCAGCAGACCGAGGAGTTCGGGGTACAATGAGCAGTTCTTC.

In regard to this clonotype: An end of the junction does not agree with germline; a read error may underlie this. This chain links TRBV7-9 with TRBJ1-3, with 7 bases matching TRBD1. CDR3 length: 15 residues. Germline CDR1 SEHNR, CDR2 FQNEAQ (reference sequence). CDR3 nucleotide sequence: TGTGCCAGCACCTTAGATGGGACAGCGGGAAACACCATATATTTT. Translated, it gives CASTLDGTAGNTIYF.

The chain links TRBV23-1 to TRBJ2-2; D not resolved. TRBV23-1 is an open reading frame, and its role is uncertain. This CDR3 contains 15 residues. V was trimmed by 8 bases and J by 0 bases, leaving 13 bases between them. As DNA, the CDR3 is TGCGCCAGCCCCTCTCCCCCGTCGAACACCGGGGAGCTGTTTTTT. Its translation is CASPSPPSNTGELFF.

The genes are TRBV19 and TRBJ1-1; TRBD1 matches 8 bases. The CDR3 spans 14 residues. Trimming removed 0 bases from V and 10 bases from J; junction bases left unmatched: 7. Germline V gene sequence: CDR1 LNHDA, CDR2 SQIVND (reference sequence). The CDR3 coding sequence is TGTGCCAGTAGTATAGATCCAGGGGGCGTTGCAGCTTTCTTT. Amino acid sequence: CASSIDPGGVAAFF.

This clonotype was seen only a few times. In DNA form, the CDR3 reads TGTGCCAGCAGCCAAGACCTAGCGGGACGCACAGATACGCAGTATTTT. Translated: CASSQDLAGRTDTQYF. The gene calls are TRBV14 and TRBJ2-3, with 9 bases fitting TRBD2. V shed 0 bases, J shed 1 base, and the junction held 2 bases outside the gene matches. CDR1 SGHDN and CDR2 FVKESK come from the germline V gene. CDR3 size: 16 residues.

CDR3: CAISGLAGGRAYEQYF. The CDR3 bases are TGTGCCATCAGCGGACTAGCGGGAGGTCGAGCCTACGAGCAGTACTTC. This chain joins TRBV28 and TRBJ2-7, with 14 positions matching TRBD2. Germline CDR1 and CDR2: MDHEN and SYDVKM. After removal of 10 bases from V and 2 bases from J, the junction contained 10 bases not matched to a gene. The CDR3 extends over 16 amino acids.

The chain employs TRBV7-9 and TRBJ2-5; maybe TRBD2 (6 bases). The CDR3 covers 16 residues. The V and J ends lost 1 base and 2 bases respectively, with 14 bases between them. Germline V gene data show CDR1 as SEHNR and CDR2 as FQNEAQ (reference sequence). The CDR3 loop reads CASSLGSAGRQETQYF. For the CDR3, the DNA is TGTGCCAGCAGCTTAGGCTCTGCGGGGCGTCAAGAGACCCAGTACTTC.

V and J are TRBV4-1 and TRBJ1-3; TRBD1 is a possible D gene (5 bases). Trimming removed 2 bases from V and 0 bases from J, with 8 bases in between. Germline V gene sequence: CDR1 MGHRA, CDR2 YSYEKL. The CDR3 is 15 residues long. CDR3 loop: CASSQLQVSGNTIYF. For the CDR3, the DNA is TGCGCCAGCAGCCAACTACAGGTCTCTGGAAACACCATATATTTT.

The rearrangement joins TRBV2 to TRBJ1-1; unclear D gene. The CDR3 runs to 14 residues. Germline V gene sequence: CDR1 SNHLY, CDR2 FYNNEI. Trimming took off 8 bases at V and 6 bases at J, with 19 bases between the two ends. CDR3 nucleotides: TGTGCCAGCTCGGCCGCCCCCGAGTATTCTGAAGCTTTCTTT. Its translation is CASSAAPEYSEAFF.

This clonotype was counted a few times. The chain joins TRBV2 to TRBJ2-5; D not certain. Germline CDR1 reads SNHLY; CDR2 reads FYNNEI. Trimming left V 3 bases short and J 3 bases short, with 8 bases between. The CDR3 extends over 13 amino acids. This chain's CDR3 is CASSDGGKETQYF. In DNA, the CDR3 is TGTGCCAGCAGTGACGGCGGAAAAGAGACCCAGTACTTC.

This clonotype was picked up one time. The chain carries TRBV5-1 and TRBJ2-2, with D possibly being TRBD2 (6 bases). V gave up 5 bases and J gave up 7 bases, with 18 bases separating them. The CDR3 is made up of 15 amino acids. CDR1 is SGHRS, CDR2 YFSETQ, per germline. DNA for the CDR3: TGCGCCAGCAGTTTTATCTGGACGGGAGACGGGGAGCTGTTTTTT. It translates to CASSFIWTGDGELFF. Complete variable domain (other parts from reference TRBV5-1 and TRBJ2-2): KAGVTQTPRYLIKTRGQQVTLSCSPISGHRSVSWYQQTPGQGLQFLFEYFSETQRNKGNFPGRFSGRQFSNSRSEMNVSTLELGDSALYLCASSFIWTGDGELFFGEGSRLTVL.

The CDR3 sequence is CASSLSQTSDTQYF. Here the CDR3 DNA reads TGTGCCAGCAGCTTAAGTCAGACCTCAGATACGCAGTATTTT. The chain links TRBV7-3 to TRBJ2-3; D unresolved. The CDR3 spans 14 residues. V lost 1 base and J 4 bases, leaving 9 bases between the germline ends. Germline V gene lookup returns CDR1 SGHTA and CDR2 FQGTGA.

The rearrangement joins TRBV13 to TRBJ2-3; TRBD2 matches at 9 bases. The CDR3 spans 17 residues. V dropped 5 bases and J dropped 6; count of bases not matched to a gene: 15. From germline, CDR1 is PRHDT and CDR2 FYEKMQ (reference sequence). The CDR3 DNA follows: TGTGCCAGCAGCCCCGATTTGCGGGAGGGCCTAGTGGATACGCAGTATTTT. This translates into CASSPDLREGLVDTQYF.

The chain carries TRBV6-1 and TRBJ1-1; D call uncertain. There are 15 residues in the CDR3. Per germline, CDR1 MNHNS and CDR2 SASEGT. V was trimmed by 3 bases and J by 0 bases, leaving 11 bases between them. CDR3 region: CASSDVRSMNTEAFF. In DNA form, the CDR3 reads TGTGCCAGCAGTGACGTTCGTTCGATGAACACTGAAGCTTTCTTT.

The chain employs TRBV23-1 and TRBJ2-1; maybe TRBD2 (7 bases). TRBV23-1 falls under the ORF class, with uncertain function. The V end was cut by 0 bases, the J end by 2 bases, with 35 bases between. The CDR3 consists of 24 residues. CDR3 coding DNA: TGCGCCAGCAGTCAATCCCGGACAGCACTTCAACCTGTACTAGCGCCCCGCCCCTACAATGAGCAGTTCTTC. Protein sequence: CASSQSRTALQPVLAPRPYNEQFF.

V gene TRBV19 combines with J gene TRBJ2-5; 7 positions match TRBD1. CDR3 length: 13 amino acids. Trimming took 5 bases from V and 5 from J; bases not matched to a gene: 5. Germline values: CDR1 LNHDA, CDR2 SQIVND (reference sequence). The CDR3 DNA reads TGTGCCAGTAGTTCGACAGGGTGGGAGACCCAGTACTTC. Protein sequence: CASSSTGWETQYF.

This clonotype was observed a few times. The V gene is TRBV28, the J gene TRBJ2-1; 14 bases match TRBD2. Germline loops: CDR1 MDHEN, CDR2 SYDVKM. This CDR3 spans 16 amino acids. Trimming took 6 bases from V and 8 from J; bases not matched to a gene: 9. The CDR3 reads CASSFAGTSGSYEQFF. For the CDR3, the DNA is TGTGCCAGCAGCTTCGCCGGGACTAGCGGGAGTTATGAGCAGTTCTTC.

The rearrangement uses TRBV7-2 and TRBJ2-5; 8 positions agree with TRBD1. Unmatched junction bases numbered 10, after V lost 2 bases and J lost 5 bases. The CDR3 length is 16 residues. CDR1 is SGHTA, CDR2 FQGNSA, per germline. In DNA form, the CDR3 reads TGTGCCAGCAGCTTACGGAGGGACAGGTTCTTTGAGACCCAGTACTTC. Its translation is CASSLRRDRFFETQYF.

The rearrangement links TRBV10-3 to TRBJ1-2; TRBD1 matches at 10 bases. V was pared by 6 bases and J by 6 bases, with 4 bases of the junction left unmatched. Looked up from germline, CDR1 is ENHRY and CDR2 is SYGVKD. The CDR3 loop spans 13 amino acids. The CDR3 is CAIRGTGVDGYTF. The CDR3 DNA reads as TGTGCCATCAGGGGGACAGGGGTTGATGGCTACACCTTC.

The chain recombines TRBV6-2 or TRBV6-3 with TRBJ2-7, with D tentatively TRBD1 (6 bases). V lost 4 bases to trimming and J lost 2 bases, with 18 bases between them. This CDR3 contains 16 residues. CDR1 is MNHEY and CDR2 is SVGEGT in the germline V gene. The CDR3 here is CASSSYGQSRPYEQYV. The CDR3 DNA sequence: TGTGCCAGCAGTTCCTACGGACAGTCAAGGCCCTACGAGCAGTACGTC.

CDR3 amino acids: CASSYRTGSPSNYGYTF. CDR3 bases: TGTGCCAGCAGTTATAGGACAGGGTCCCCCAGCAACTATGGCTACACCTTC. V gene TRBV6-5 combines with J gene TRBJ1-2, with TRBD1 matching 8 bases. The CDR3 has 17 residues. The V segment lost 3 bases and the J segment 2 bases; nucleotides outside the gene matches: 11. Looked up from germline, CDR1 is MNHEY and CDR2 is SVGAGI.

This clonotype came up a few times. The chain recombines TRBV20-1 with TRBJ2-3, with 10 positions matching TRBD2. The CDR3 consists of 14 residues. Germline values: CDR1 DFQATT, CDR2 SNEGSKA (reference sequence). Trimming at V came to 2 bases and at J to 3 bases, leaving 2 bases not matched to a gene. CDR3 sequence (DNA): TGCAGTGCTAGATTAGCGGGAGGTACAGATACGCAGTATTTT. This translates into CSARLAGGTDTQYF.

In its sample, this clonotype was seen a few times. The CDR3 coding sequence is TGTGCCAGCAGCCCCGGGCAGGGCTTCTCGACTGAAGCTTTCTTT. Residues: CASSPGQGFSTEAFF. The rearrangement joins TRBV5-4 to TRBJ1-1; possible D gene TRBD1, 5 bases. The length of the CDR3 is 15 residues. Germline V gives CDR1 SGHNT, CDR2 YYREEE (reference sequence). The V end was cut by 4 bases, the J end by 5 bases, with 18 bases between. The full variable domain, completed using reference TRBV5-4 and TRBJ1-1, is ETGVTQSPTHLIKTRGQQVTLRCSSQSGHNTVSWYQQALGQGPQFIFQYYREEENGRGNFPPRFSGLQFPNYSSELNVNALELDDSALYLCASSPGQGFSTEAFFGQGTRLTVV.